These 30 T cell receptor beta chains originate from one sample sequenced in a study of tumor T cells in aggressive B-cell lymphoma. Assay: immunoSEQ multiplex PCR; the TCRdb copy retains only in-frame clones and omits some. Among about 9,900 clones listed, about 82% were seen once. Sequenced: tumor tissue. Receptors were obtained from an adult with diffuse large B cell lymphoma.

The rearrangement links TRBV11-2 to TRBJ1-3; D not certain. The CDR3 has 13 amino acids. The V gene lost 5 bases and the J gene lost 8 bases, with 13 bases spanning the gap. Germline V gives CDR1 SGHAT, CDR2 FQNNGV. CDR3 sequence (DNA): TGTGCCAGCAGCCTTACCCAGAGGGACACCATATATTTT. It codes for CASSLTQRDTIYF.

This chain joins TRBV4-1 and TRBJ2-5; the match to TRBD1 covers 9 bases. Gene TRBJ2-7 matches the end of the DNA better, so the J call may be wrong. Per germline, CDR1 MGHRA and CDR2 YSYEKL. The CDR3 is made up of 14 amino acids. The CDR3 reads CASSLDRGIDEQYF. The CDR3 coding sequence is TGCGCCAGCAGCTTGGACAGGGGAATTGACGAGCAGTACTTC.

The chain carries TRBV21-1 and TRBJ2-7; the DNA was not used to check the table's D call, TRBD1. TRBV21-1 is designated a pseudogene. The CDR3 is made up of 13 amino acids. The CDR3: CASSKTRIVVPYF. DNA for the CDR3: TGTGCCAGCAGCAAAACCAGGATTGTTGTGCCGTACTTC.

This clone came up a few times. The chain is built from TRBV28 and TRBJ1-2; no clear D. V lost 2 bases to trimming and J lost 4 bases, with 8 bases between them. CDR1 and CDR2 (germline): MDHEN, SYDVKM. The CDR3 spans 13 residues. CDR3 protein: CASSLVRGYGYTF. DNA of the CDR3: TGTGCCAGCAGTTTAGTCCGGGGCTATGGCTACACCTTC.

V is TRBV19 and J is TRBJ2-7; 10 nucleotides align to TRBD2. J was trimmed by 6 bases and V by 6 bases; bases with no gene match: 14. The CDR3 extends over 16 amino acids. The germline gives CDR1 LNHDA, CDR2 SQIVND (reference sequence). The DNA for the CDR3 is TGTGCCAGTAGAGCCTTTGAAGCGGGAGGGCCGGGCGAGCAGTACTTC. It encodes CASRAFEAGGPGEQYF.

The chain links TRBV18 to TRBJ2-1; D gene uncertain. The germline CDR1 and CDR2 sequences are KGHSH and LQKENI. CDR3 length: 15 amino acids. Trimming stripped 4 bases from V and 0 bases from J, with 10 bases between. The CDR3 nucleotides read TGTGCCAGCTCACAGCTACCTTACTCCTACAATGAGCAGTTCTTC. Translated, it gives CASSQLPYSYNEQFF.

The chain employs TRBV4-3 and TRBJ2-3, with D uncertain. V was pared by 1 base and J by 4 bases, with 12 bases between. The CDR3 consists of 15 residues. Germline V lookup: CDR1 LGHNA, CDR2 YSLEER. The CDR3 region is CASSQASSVADTQYF. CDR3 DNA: TGCGCCAGCAGCCAAGCTTCTAGTGTGGCAGATACGCAGTATTTT.

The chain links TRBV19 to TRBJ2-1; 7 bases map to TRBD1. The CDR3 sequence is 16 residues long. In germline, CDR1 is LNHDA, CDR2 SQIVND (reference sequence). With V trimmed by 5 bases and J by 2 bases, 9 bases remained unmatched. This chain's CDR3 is CASSASGTVTYNEQFF. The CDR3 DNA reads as TGTGCCAGTAGTGCCTCCGGGACAGTGACCTACAATGAGCAGTTCTTC.

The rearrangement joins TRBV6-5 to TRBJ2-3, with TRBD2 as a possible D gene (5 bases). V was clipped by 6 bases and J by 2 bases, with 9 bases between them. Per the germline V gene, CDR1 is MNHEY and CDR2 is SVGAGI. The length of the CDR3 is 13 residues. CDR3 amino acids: CASRDDYTDTQYF. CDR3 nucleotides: TGTGCCAGCAGGGATGACTACACAGATACGCAGTATTTT.

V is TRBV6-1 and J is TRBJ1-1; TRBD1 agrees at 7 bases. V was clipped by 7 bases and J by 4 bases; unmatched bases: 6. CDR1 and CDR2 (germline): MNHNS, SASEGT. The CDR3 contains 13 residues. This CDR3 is CASNKQGSTEAFF. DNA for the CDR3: TGTGCCAGCAACAAACAGGGGAGCACTGAAGCTTTCTTT.

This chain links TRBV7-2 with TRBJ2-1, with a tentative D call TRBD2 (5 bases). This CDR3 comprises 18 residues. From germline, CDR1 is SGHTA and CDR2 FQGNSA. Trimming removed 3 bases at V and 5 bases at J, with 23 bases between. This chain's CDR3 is CASSFYRLGSSSNNEQFF. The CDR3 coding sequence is TGTGCCAGCAGCTTTTACCGGCTGGGGAGCTCCTCTAACAATGAGCAGTTCTTC.

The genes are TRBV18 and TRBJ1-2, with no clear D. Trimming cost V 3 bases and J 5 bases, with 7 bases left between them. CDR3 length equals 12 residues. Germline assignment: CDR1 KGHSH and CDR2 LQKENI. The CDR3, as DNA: TGTGCCAGCTCACCGGAGGGATATGGCTACACCTTC. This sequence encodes CASSPEGYGYTF.

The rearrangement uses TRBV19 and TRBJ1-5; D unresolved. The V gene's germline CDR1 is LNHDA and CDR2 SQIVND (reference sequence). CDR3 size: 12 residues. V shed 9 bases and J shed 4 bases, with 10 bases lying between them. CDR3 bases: TGTGCCAGCCGGGGTCCGAATCAGCCCCAGCATTTT. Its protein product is CASRGPNQPQHF.

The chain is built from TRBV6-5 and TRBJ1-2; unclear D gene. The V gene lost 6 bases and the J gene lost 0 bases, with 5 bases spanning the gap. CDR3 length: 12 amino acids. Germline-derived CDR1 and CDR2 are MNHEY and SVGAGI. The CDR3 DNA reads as TGTGCCAGCAGACAATCTAACTATGGCTACACCTTC. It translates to CASRQSNYGYTF.

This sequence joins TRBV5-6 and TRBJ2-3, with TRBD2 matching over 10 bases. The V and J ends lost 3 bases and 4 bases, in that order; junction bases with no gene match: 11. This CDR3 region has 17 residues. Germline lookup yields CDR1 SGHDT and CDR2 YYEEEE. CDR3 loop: CASSWKSSGSRADTQYF. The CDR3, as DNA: TGTGCCAGCAGCTGGAAGTCTAGCGGGAGTAGGGCAGATACGCAGTATTTT.

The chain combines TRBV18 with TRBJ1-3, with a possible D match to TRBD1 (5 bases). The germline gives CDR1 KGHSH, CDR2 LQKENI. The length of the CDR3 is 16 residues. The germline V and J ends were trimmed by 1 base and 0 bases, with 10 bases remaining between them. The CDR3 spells CASSPQAGGSGNTIYF. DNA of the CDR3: TGTGCCAGCTCACCACAAGCGGGGGGCTCTGGAAACACCATATATTTT.

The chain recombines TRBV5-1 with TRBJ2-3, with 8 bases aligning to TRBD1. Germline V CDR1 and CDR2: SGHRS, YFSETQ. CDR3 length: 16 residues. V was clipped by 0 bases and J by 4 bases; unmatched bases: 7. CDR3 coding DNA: TGCGCCAGCAGCTTGGAAGGACAGGGAGGAGCAGATACGCAGTATTTT. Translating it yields CASSLEGQGGADTQYF.

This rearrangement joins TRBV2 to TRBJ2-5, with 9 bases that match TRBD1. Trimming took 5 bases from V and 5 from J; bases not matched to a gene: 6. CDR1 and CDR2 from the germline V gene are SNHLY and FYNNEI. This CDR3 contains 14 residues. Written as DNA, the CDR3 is TGTGCCAGCAGTCTTGACAGGGGGAGGGAGACCCAGTACTTC. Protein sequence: CASSLDRGRETQYF.

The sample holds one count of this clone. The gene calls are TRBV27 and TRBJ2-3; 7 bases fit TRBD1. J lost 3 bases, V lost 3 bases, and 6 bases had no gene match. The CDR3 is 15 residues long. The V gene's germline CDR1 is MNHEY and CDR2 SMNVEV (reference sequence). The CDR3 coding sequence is TGTGCCAGCAGTTTTCGACAGGGCGCGACAGATACGCAGTATTTT. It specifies CASSFRQGATDTQYF.

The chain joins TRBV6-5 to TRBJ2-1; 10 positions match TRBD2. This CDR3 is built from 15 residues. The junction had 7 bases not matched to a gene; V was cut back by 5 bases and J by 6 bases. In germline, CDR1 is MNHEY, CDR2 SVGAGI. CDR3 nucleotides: TGTGCCAGCAGTCGAAGCGGGAGGGCAAGCAATGAGCAGTTCTTC. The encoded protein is CASSRSGRASNEQFF.

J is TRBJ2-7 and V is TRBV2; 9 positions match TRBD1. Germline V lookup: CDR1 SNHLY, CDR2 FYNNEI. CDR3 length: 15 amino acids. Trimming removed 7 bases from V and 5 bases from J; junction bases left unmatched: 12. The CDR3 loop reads CASTLLGQGGNEQYF. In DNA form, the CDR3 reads TGTGCCAGCACCCTATTGGGACAGGGAGGCAACGAGCAGTACTTC.

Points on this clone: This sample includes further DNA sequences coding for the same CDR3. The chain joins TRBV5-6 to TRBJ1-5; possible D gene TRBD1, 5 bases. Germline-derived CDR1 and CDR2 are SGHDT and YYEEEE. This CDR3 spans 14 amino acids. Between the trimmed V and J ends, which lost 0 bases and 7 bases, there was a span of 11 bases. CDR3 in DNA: TGTGCCAGCAGCTTGGCCGGGGGAAGACAGCCCCAGCATTTT. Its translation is CASSLAGGRQPQHF. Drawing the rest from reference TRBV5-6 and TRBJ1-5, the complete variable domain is DAGVTQSPTHLIKTRGQQVTLRCSPKSGHDTVSWYQQALGQGPQFIFQYYEEEERQRGNFPDRFSGHQFPNYSSELNVNALLLGDSALYLCASSLAGGRQPQHFGDGTRLSIL.

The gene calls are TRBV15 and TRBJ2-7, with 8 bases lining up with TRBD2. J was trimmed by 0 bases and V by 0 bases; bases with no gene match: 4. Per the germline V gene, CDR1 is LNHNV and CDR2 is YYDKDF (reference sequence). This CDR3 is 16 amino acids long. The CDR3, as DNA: TGTGCCACCAGCAGAGATCTCAGCGGGAGCTCCTACGAGCAGTACTTC. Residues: CATSRDLSGSSYEQYF.

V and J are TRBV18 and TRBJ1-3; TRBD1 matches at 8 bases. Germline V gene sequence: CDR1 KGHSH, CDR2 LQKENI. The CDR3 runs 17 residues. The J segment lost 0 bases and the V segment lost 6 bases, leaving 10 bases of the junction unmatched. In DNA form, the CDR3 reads TGTGCCAGCTCCATCAGGGGGCAACTCTTCTCTGGAAACACCATATATTTT. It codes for CASSIRGQLFSGNTIYF. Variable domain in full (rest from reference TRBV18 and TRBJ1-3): NAGVMQNPRHLVRRRGQEARLRCSPMKGHSHVYWYRQLPEEGLKFMVYLQKENIIDESGMPKERFSAEFPKEGPSILRIQQVVRGDSAAYFCASSIRGQLFSGNTIYFGEGSWLTVV.

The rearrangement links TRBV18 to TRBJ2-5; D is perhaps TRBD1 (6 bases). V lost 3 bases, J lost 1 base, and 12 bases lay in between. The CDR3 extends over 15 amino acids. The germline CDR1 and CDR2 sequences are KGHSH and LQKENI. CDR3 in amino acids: CASSPTRTVQETQYF. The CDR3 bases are TGTGCCAGCTCACCGACTCGGACAGTCCAAGAGACCCAGTACTTC.

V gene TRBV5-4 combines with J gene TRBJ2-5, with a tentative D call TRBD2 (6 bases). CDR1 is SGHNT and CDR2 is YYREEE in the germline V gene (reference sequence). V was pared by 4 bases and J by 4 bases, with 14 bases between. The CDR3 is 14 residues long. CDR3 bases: TGTGCCAGCAGCCCCCGAGGAGGGTCAGAGACCCAGTACTTC. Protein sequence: CASSPRGGSETQYF.

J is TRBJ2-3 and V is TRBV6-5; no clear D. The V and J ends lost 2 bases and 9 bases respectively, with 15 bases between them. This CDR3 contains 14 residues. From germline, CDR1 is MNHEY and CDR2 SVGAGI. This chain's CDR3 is CASSYSDSAVTQYF. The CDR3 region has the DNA TGTGCCAGCAGTTACAGTGATTCGGCGGTCACGCAGTATTTT.

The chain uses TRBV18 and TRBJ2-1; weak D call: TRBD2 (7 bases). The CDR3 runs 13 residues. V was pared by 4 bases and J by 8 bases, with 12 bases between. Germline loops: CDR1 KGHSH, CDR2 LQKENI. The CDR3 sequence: CASSQSGGDEQFF. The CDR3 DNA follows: TGTGCCAGCTCACAGTCGGGGGGCGATGAGCAGTTCTTC.

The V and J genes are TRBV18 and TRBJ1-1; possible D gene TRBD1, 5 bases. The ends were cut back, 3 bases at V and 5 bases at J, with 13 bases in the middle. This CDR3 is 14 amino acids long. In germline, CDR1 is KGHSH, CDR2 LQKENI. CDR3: CASSPGGVWTEAFF. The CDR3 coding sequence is TGTGCCAGCTCACCGGGAGGGGTGTGGACTGAAGCTTTCTTT.

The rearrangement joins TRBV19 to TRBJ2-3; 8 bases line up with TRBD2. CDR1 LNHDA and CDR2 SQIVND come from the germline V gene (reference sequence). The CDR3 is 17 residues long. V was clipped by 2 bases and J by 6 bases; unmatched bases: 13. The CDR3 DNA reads TGTGCCAGTAGTATAAGGCTCGGGACTGGCGGGAGGGATACGCAGTATTTT. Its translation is CASSIRLGTGGRDTQYF.